Presented here are 6 T cell receptor beta chains from one specimen sequenced in a study of CD8+ T cells in alopecia areata. Extracted RNA was reverse transcribed, and the resulting cDNA served as sequencing template. Repertoires were generated with immunoSEQ multiplex PCR, while TCRdb's copy carries only in-frame clones and drops some. The repertoire holds fewer than 90,000 clones, just over 50% seen once, with around 5% in the top ten. The sample taken for sequencing was NKG2D-high CD8+ T cells sorted from blood. The receptor source for this set is a human donor with alopecia areata.

In nucleotides, the CDR3 is TGCAGCGTTGAAGATCTTCAGGTGGCAGCCTATGGCTACACCTTC. Translation: CSVEDLQVAAYGYTF. The chain joins TRBV29-1 to TRBJ1-2; no firm D call. The CDR3 covers 15 residues. V was pared by 0 bases and J by 4 bases, with 15 bases between. The germline V gene encodes CDR1 SQVTM and CDR2 ANQGSEA.

This clone was observed once. This chain connects TRBV5-1 to TRBJ2-7; D possibly corresponds to TRBD1 (6 bases). In germline, CDR1 is SGHRS, CDR2 YFSETQ. This CDR3 region has 14 residues. V lost 2 bases to trimming and J lost 5 bases, with 14 bases between them. The CDR3 sequence: CASSLTGIADEQYF. In nucleotides, the CDR3 is TGCGCCAGCAGCTTAACAGGGATTGCGGACGAGCAGTACTTC.

This rearrangement joins TRBV7-9 to TRBJ2-1, with 11 positions matching TRBD2. CDR1 is SEHNR, CDR2 FQNEAQ, per germline (reference sequence). After removal of 8 bases from V and 4 bases from J, the junction contained 7 bases not matched to a gene. The CDR3 covers 15 residues. CDR3: CASQGASGRYNEQFF. DNA for the CDR3: TGTGCCAGCCAGGGGGCTAGCGGGAGGTACAATGAGCAGTTCTTC.

This chain uses TRBV27 with TRBJ2-5; no clear D. Per germline, CDR1 MNHEY and CDR2 SMNVEV (reference sequence). This CDR3 has 11 amino acids. The V and J ends lost 3 bases and 5 bases respectively, with 4 bases between them. CDR3 bases: TGTGCCAGCAGTTTTGCGGAGACCCAGTACTTC. Translating gives CASSFAETQYF.

This clone was picked up a small number of times. The CDR3 protein is CSADGENEQFF. CDR3 coding DNA: TGCAGCGCTGACGGAGAAAATGAGCAGTTCTTC. The V gene is TRBV29-1, the J gene TRBJ2-1; D is undetermined. Germline V gives CDR1 SQVTM, CDR2 ANQGSEA. The V and J ends lost 7 bases and 7 bases respectively, with 11 bases between them. The CDR3 extends over 11 amino acids.

The chain has TRBV4-3 and TRBJ2-5; the match to TRBD1 covers 8 bases. J was trimmed by 5 bases and V by 3 bases; bases with no gene match: 8. The germline V gene encodes CDR1 LGHNA and CDR2 YSLEER. The CDR3 length is 15 residues. The CDR3 loop is CASSHKTGAAETQYF. CDR3 nucleotide sequence: TGCGCCAGCAGCCACAAGACAGGGGCGGCGGAGACCCAGTACTTC.